These T cell receptor beta chains were read from a single sample in a study of CD8 T cells in ankylosing spondylitis. One entry per CDR3 protein, called by TCRdb with MiXCR from the 5' RACE reads. In the table there are roughly 350,000 distinct CDR3 sequences, 7% to 9% of which are singletons. The sequencing sample was made of blood, either unsorted or a sorted T cell fraction (not recorded which). The receptors were sampled from a male donor with ankylosing spondylitis. Both conserved end residues are part of each CDR3. A D gene is named only where the DNA matches it firmly. Rows may omit the clone size; those that give it use once, few, many or a size class.

d_gene: TRBD1; v_gene: TRBV5-1; j_gene: TRBJ2-3; abundance: many; CDR3aa: CATKGQASTDTQYF; CDR3nt: TGCGCCACCAAGGGACAGGCGAGCACAGATACGCAGTATTTT
d_gene: .; v_gene: TRBV7-8; j_gene: TRBJ1-4; abundance: many; CDR3aa: CASSLGGSGAWEKLFF; CDR3nt: TGTGCCAGCAGCTTAGGAGGTTCGGGGGCTTGGGAAAAACTGTTTTTT
d_gene: TRBD1; v_gene: TRBV11-2; j_gene: TRBJ2-1; abundance: .; CDR3aa: CASSLLQGAFDEQFF; CDR3nt: TGTGCCAGCAGCTTATTACAGGGGGCATTCGATGAGCAGTTCTTC
d_gene: TRBD1; v_gene: TRBV5-1; j_gene: TRBJ2-5; abundance: .; CDR3aa: CASSYRPGQGQETQYF; CDR3nt: TGCGCCAGCAGTTACCGTCCGGGACAGGGACAAGAGACCCAGTACTTC
d_gene: .; v_gene: TRBV5-1; j_gene: TRBJ2-7; abundance: .; CDR3aa: CASSSTGTYEQYF; CDR3nt: TGCGCCAGCAGCTCCACCGGAACCTACGAGCAGTACTTC
d_gene: .; v_gene: TRBV18; j_gene: TRBJ1-5; abundance: .; CDR3aa: CASSPTVGKPQHF; CDR3nt: TGTGCCAGCTCACCAACCGTTGGAAAGCCCCAGCATTTT
d_gene: .; v_gene: TRBV29-1; j_gene: TRBJ2-1; abundance: few; CDR3aa: CSGLGGAYNEQFF; CDR3nt: TGCAGCGGGCTGGGCGGGGCTTACAATGAGCAGTTCTTC
d_gene: .; v_gene: TRBV7-9; j_gene: TRBJ2-1; abundance: .; CDR3aa: CASSPSAVYNEQFF; CDR3nt: TGTGCCAGCAGCCCTTCAGCTGTCTACAATGAGCAGTTCTTC
d_gene: .; v_gene: TRBV15; j_gene: TRBJ2-7; abundance: .; CDR3aa: CATSSIGYEQYF; CDR3nt: TGTGCCACCAGCAGTATCGGCTACGAGCAGTACTTC
d_gene: .; v_gene: TRBV7-9; j_gene: TRBJ2-2; abundance: many; CDR3aa: CASSLGPWELFF; CDR3nt: TGTGCCAGCAGCCTCGGACCGTGGGAGCTGTTTTTT
d_gene: TRBD1; v_gene: TRBV6-1; j_gene: TRBJ1-4; abundance: .; CDR3aa: CASRRDRGEEKLFF; CDR3nt: TGTGCCAGCAGAAGGGACAGGGGAGAGGAAAAACTGTTTTTT
d_gene: TRBD2; v_gene: TRBV12-3/TRBV12-4; j_gene: TRBJ2-1; abundance: .; CDR3aa: CASSQRETGNEQFF; CDR3nt: TGTGCCAGCAGTCAGCGGGAGACAGGCAATGAGCAGTTCTTC
d_gene: TRBD1; v_gene: TRBV2; j_gene: TRBJ2-7; abundance: .; CDR3aa: CASTDRTGGFEQYF; CDR3nt: TGTGCCAGCACAGACCGGACAGGGGGCTTCGAGCAGTACTTC
d_gene: .; v_gene: TRBV7-8; j_gene: TRBJ1-5; abundance: few; CDR3aa: CASSTGTGGGQPQHF; CDR3nt: TGTGCCAGCAGCACCGGGACCGGAGGAGGACAGCCCCAGCATTTT
d_gene: TRBD2; v_gene: TRBV20-1; j_gene: TRBJ2-7; abundance: many; CDR3aa: CSARVSRLAISYEQYF; CDR3nt: TGCAGTGCTAGAGTTAGCCGACTAGCAATCTCCTACGAGCAGTACTTC
d_gene: .; v_gene: TRBV30; j_gene: TRBJ2-7; abundance: few; CDR3aa: CAWRPPGRTYEQYF; CDR3nt: TGTGCCTGGAGACCACCGGGACGAACCTACGAGCAGTACTTC
d_gene: .; v_gene: TRBV29-1; j_gene: TRBJ2-2; abundance: many; CDR3aa: CSGWGLWTGELFF; CDR3nt: TGCAGCGGGTGGGGGCTATGGACCGGGGAGCTGTTTTTT
d_gene: .; v_gene: TRBV11-3; j_gene: TRBJ1-2; abundance: few; CDR3aa: CASSFGEDGGYTF; CDR3nt: TGTGCCAGCAGCTTTGGGGAAGACGGTGGCTACACCTTC
d_gene: TRBD1; v_gene: TRBV29-1; j_gene: TRBJ2-1; abundance: .; CDR3aa: CSARDRERNEQFF; CDR3nt: TGCAGCGCGCGGGACAGGGAACGCAATGAGCAGTTCTTC
d_gene: TRBD2; v_gene: TRBV5-1; j_gene: TRBJ2-1; abundance: .; CDR3aa: CASSLAGGVGDEQFF; CDR3nt: TGCGCCAGCAGCTTGGCCGGGGGGGTCGGTGATGAGCAGTTCTTC
d_gene: .; v_gene: TRBV11-2; j_gene: TRBJ1-4; abundance: .; CDR3aa: CASSSAGRGSNEKLFF; CDR3nt: TGTGCCAGCAGCTCAGCAGGGCGGGGGTCTAATGAAAAACTGTTTTTT
d_gene: .; v_gene: TRBV5-1; j_gene: TRBJ2-2; abundance: few; CDR3aa: CASAQGSETGELFF; CDR3nt: TGCGCCAGCGCCCAGGGGTCGGAAACCGGGGAGCTGTTTTTT
d_gene: .; v_gene: TRBV9; j_gene: TRBJ1-5; abundance: many; CDR3aa: CASSADAHGNQPQHF; CDR3nt: TGTGCCAGCAGTGCCGACGCCCATGGCAATCAGCCCCAGCATTTT
d_gene: .; v_gene: TRBV29-1; j_gene: TRBJ2-7; abundance: many; CDR3aa: CSVDTGPPSYEQYF; CDR3nt: TGCAGCGTTGATACCGGGCCCCCCTCCTACGAGCAGTACTTC
d_gene: TRBD1; v_gene: TRBV18; j_gene: TRBJ1-2; abundance: few; CDR3aa: CASSSGTGDYGYTF; CDR3nt: TGTGCCAGCTCTTCCGGGACAGGGGACTATGGCTACACCTTC
d_gene: TRBD2; v_gene: TRBV5-1; j_gene: TRBJ2-3; abundance: few; CDR3aa: CASSSDTAGGPDTQYF; CDR3nt: TGCGCCAGCAGCTCGGACACAGCGGGAGGGCCGGATACGCAGTATTTT
d_gene: TRBD2; v_gene: TRBV5-1; j_gene: TRBJ2-1; abundance: few; CDR3aa: CASSNSLAGGYNEQFF; CDR3nt: TGCGCCAGCAGCAACTCATTAGCGGGAGGGTACAATGAGCAGTTCTTC